This T cell receptor (beta chain) was documented in a study of chemoradiotherapy in HPV16-positive cancers. Concerning this clone: The antigen remains unidentified.

V shed 5 bases and J shed 0 bases, with 16 bases lying between them. Germline V gene lookup returns CDR1 SGHAT and CDR2 FQNNGV. The CDR3 is made up of 16 amino acids. This table comes from immunoSEQ multiplex PCR, and its TCRdb copy is limited to in-frame clones, with some not included. The repertoire holds roughly 3,000 clones, with around nine tenths as singletons. Whole-study results and caveats: HPV-responsive T-cell expansion during chemoradiotherapy was linked to improved recurrence-free survival in HPV16-positive patients.

The chain employs TRBV11-2 and TRBJ1-1; D remains ambiguous. The TCR sequence derives from a human donor with HPV-associated anogenital cancer. The specimen comprised blood, sampled from a patient who underwent chemoradiotherapy. CDR3: CASSAKTDGLNTEAFF. In DNA form, the CDR3 reads TGTGCCAGCAGCGCTAAAACGGACGGATTGAACACTGAAGCTTTCTTT.